The present TCR beta chain was sequenced within a study of shared clonotypes between healthy human individuals. Study-wide points: The four-donor shared clonotypes exceeded non-shared clonotypes in generation probability, with non-shared ones scoring lower.

The CDR3 length is 15 residues. V was pared by 0 bases and J by 8 bases, with 5 bases of the junction left unmatched. Looked up from germline, CDR1 is SGHVS and CDR2 is FNYEAQ. The donor cohort consisted entirely of Caucasian adults residing in Nashville, Tennessee. The assay ran at deep level. The repertoire was sequenced with immunoSEQ multiplex PCR; TCRdb's copy has only in-frame clones and lacks some. The table lists 2 million or so clones, around 95% of them singletons, with about 0.13% in the top ten. About this clone: Its antigen remains unknown.

This chain uses TRBV7-6 with TRBJ2-1; 9 bases are a match to TRBD1. Sequencing used naive CD4+ T cells sorted from blood. Regarding subset: CD45RA+ positively selected. This TCR came from a man aged 18 to 29 in good health. CDR3 region: CASSLAGTGIDEQFF. The CDR3, as DNA: TGTGCCAGCAGCTTAGCGGGGACAGGGATCGATGAGCAGTTCTTC.